One T cell receptor beta chain is described in this entry. Antigen: not known. This PCR relied on a set of 60 Vbeta primers and 13 Jbeta primers. Clones were sequenced by immunoSEQ multiplex PCR, and TCRdb holds only the in-frame ones, with some missing. Here the sample spans about 170,000 clones, 80% to 90% being singletons. This record belongs to a study of cytomegalovirus exposure and HLA in healthy donors. Study background: Out of 398 genotyped donors, approximately 84% belonged to the Caucasian-associated ancestry cluster. Whole-study results and caveats: Reports indicate that TCR beta sequences accurately predicted the HLA-A and HLA-B alleles of most subjects.

The sequencing input was PBMCs. The receptor's source is a man between 18 and 35 years old in good health and CMV-seropositive.

DNA for the CDR3: TGTGCCAGCAGCTTACGTTGGACTGAGAATGAAAAACTGTTTTTT. Translated: CASSLRWTENEKLFF. The chain links TRBV7-8 to TRBJ1-4; D call uncertain. CDR1 is SGHVS, CDR2 FQNEAQ, per germline. The CDR3 is made up of 15 amino acids. With 2 bases removed from V and 5 bases from J, the gap between germline ends came to 12 bases.